The rows below give T cell receptor beta chains drawn from one sample of a study of cytomegalovirus exposure and HLA in healthy donors. Assay used: immunoSEQ multiplex PCR; TCRdb lists only in-frame clones, some missing. The sample yields 250,000 to 300,000 clones, roughly 86% seen once. Sequenced material: PBMCs. All receptors derive from a woman in her thirties or forties in good health and CMV-seropositive. CDR3s include the opening cysteine and the closing phenylalanine or tryptophan. D genes are given only for firm matches. Size values are once, few and many counts, or a class for expanded clones, and some rows have none.

J gene: TRBJ2-2; clone size: once; V gene: TRBV13; D gene: TRBD1; CDR3 DNA: TGTGCCAGCAGCTTAGCCTGGGACAGGGGCGCCCCCGGGGGGGAGCTGTTTTTT; CDR3 protein: CASSLAWDRGAPGGELFF
J gene: TRBJ2-7; clone size: -; V gene: TRBV19; D gene: TRBD1; CDR3 DNA: TGTGCCAGTAGTATACCGGGACAGGGTTCGTACGAGCAGTACTTC; CDR3 protein: CASSIPGQGSYEQYF
J gene: TRBJ2-7; clone size: -; V gene: TRBV19; D gene: -; CDR3 DNA: TGTGCCAGTAGTAGGTCAAGCGGAGCCTCCTACGAGCAGTACTTC; CDR3 protein: CASSRSSGASYEQYF
J gene: TRBJ1-2; clone size: once; V gene: TRBV11-2; D gene: TRBD1; CDR3 DNA: TGTGCCAGCAGCCTCGGGAAAGGGGGCCGGTTGATCTATGGCTACACCTTC; CDR3 protein: CASSLGKGGRLIYGYTF
J gene: TRBJ2-5; clone size: -; V gene: TRBV5-1; D gene: -; CDR3 DNA: TGCGCCAGCAGCTTTGGACAGCAAGAGACCCAGTACTTC; CDR3 protein: CASSFGQQETQYF
J gene: TRBJ1-1; clone size: -; V gene: TRBV25-1; D gene: -; CDR3 DNA: TGTGCCAGCAGTGAATACTGGAACACTGAAGCTTTCTTT; CDR3 protein: CASSEYWNTEAFF
J gene: TRBJ2-1; clone size: -; V gene: TRBV11-2; D gene: TRBD2; CDR3 DNA: TGTGCCAGCAGCCTACTAGCGGGAGTATGGAGCTCCTACAATGAGCAGTTCTTC; CDR3 protein: CASSLLAGVWSSYNEQFF
J gene: TRBJ2-7; clone size: -; V gene: TRBV2; D gene: -; CDR3 DNA: TGTGCCAGCAGTGAAGCGTCAGGGCTTTTGTACGAGCAGTACTTC; CDR3 protein: CASSEASGLLYEQYF
J gene: TRBJ2-4; clone size: -; V gene: TRBV2; D gene: -; CDR3 DNA: TGTGCCAGCAGCATAGCGACAGGCCTCAAAAACATTCAGTACTTC; CDR3 protein: CASSIATGLKNIQYF
J gene: TRBJ2-1; clone size: few; V gene: TRBV25-1; D gene: TRBD2; CDR3 DNA: TGTGCCAGCAGTGAACCGGGGACTAGCGGGAAGAATGAGCAGTTCTTC; CDR3 protein: CASSEPGTSGKNEQFF
J gene: TRBJ2-3; clone size: -; V gene: TRBV5-1; D gene: -; CDR3 DNA: TGCGCCAGCAGCTTGGCCCCCTCGGGATCAACTGCTAGCACAGATACGCAGTATTTT; CDR3 protein: CASSLAPSGSTASTDTQYF
J gene: TRBJ2-7; clone size: -; V gene: TRBV7-2; D gene: -; CDR3 DNA: TGTGCCAGCAGCTTAGAGGCAGGGCCCTACGAGCAGTACTTC; CDR3 protein: CASSLEAGPYEQYF
J gene: TRBJ2-7; clone size: -; V gene: TRBV2; D gene: TRBD2; CDR3 DNA: TGTGCCAGCAGCGTTTCTAGCGGGTTAAGTGAGCAGTACTTC; CDR3 protein: CASSVSSGLSEQYF
J gene: TRBJ2-5; clone size: -; V gene: TRBV4-2; D gene: TRBD1; CDR3 DNA: TGTGCCAGCAGCCAAGGGGGGACAGGGGGTTCGGAGACCCAGTACTTC; CDR3 protein: CASSQGGTGGSETQYF
J gene: TRBJ2-5; clone size: -; V gene: TRBV7-2; D gene: TRBD1; CDR3 DNA: TGTGCCAGCAGCAACGGACAGGGGGCCGGGGAGACCCAGTACTTC; CDR3 protein: CASSNGQGAGETQYF
J gene: TRBJ2-3; clone size: -; V gene: TRBV6-1; D gene: TRBD2; CDR3 DNA: TGTGCCAGCAGTATAAGCGGGAGGACAGATACGCAGTATTTT; CDR3 protein: CASSISGRTDTQYF
J gene: TRBJ2-1; clone size: -; V gene: TRBV9; D gene: -; CDR3 DNA: TGTGCCAGCAGCCGTACCCGGAATGAGCAGTTCTTC; CDR3 protein: CASSRTRNEQFF
J gene: TRBJ1-5; clone size: -; V gene: TRBV6-5; D gene: -; CDR3 DNA: TGTGCCAGCAGTTACTCCGGAGGGTCGCATCAGCCCCAGCATTTT; CDR3 protein: CASSYSGGSHQPQHF
J gene: TRBJ2-7; clone size: -; V gene: TRBV28; D gene: TRBD2; CDR3 DNA: TGTGCCAGCAGTTTTAGGGGACTAGCGGGCAAATACGAGCAGTACTTC; CDR3 protein: CASSFRGLAGKYEQYF
J gene: TRBJ2-1; clone size: -; V gene: TRBV6-5; D gene: TRBD1; CDR3 DNA: TGTGCCAGCAGTTACTCCCTTGAGGGGGCCCGTGGTGAGCAGTTCTTC; CDR3 protein: CASSYSLEGARGEQFF
J gene: TRBJ2-2; clone size: once; V gene: TRBV18; D gene: -; CDR3 DNA: TGTGCCAGCTCACCACGACAGAACACCGGGGAGCTGTTTTTT; CDR3 protein: CASSPRQNTGELFF
J gene: TRBJ1-2; clone size: -; V gene: TRBV28; D gene: -; CDR3 DNA: TGTGCCAGCAGTTTAGGGGACACAAATAACTATGGCTACACCTTC; CDR3 protein: CASSLGDTNNYGYTF
J gene: TRBJ2-7; clone size: -; V gene: TRBV6-5; D gene: -; CDR3 DNA: TGTGCCAGCAGTTACTCTCTGCAGGGATCTTACGAGCAGTACTTC; CDR3 protein: CASSYSLQGSYEQYF
J gene: TRBJ2-5; clone size: -; V gene: TRBV2; D gene: TRBD2; CDR3 DNA: TGTGCCAGCAGTGAAGTCGCGGGAGCGGAGACCCAGTACTTC; CDR3 protein: CASSEVAGAETQYF
J gene: TRBJ2-1; clone size: -; V gene: TRBV9; D gene: TRBD2; CDR3 DNA: TGTGCCAGCAGCCCGCGGCTAGCGGGAGGCCACTACAATGAGCAGTTCTTC; CDR3 protein: CASSPRLAGGHYNEQFF
J gene: TRBJ2-3; clone size: -; V gene: TRBV7-6; D gene: TRBD2; CDR3 DNA: TGTGCCAGCAGCCCCGGGACTAGCGGGAGGTCCCCCACAGATACGCAGTATTTT; CDR3 protein: CASSPGTSGRSPTDTQYF
J gene: TRBJ2-3; clone size: once; V gene: TRBV7-9; D gene: -; CDR3 DNA: TGTGCCAGCAGACCTAGCTGGGATACGCAGTATTTT; CDR3 protein: CASRPSWDTQYF
J gene: TRBJ1-1; clone size: once; V gene: TRBV30; D gene: -; CDR3 DNA: TGTGCCTGGATCCCCGGCGGGGGGTGGGCTGAAGCTTTCTTT; CDR3 protein: CAWIPGGGWAEAFF
J gene: TRBJ2-7; clone size: -; V gene: TRBV27; D gene: TRBD2; CDR3 DNA: TGTGCCAGCAGTTTTCGTCTAGCGGGGACACCCTACGAGCAGTACTTC; CDR3 protein: CASSFRLAGTPYEQYF